Listed below are T cell receptor beta chains from one sample, sequenced in a study of neoadjuvant nivolumab and ipilimumab in lung cancer. Assay used: immunoSEQ multiplex PCR; TCRdb lists only in-frame clones, some missing. This table holds about 19,000 clones, about 89% found once. The sequencing here drew on peripheral blood, taken before neoadjuvant nivolumab, alone or with ipilimumab. These receptors were obtained from an adult with non-small cell lung cancer. Both conserved end residues are part of each CDR3.

v_call | cdr3_aa
TRBV7-9 | CASIRRGANTEAFF
TRBV4-2 | CASSQVHDEDEQYF
TRBV30 | CAWSDPGVEQFF
TRBV5-1 | CASSLGAGVGRETQYF
TRBV7-8 | CASSPRTGGGSYEQYF
TRBV11-2 | CASSLRTSGIRTSYEQYF
TRBV30 | CAGGWVGPREKLFF
TRBV30 | CAWRPSGRPNEQFF
TRBV7-2 | CASSSGQVGKLFF
TRBV30 | CAWSPGHQYEQYF
TRBV30 | CAWSVPTSGYYNEQFF
TRBV15 | CATGTGMGDTQYF
TRBV12-5 | CASGSDSDTGELFF
TRBV18 | CASSPIGRETQYF
TRBV10-3 | CASTGQGETQYF